This TCR beta chain originates from a study of T cell repertoires in cytomegalovirus infection (dated by TCRdb to about 2019). Background on the whole study: Recently identified HLA-C-restricted CMV epitopes, whose presentation resists viral immunomodulation, were targeted by peptide stimulations together with well-studied HLA-B-restricted epitopes. The HLA type of each donor mattered for the analysis, because public TCR beta signatures pointed to carriage of CMV infection along with the matching HLA type. General study outcomes and caveats: The ex vivo response was dominated by HLA-C-restricted CMV-specific TCR beta clonotypes, which also provided the single most frequent clonotype in two of eight donors. Cumulative frequency of public TCR beta family members discriminated carriers of CMV infection plus the relevant HLA type in this cohort and an independent approximately 370-donor cohort.

The treatment or condition label for this specimen denotes: in vitro stimulation with specific CMV peptide epitopes to enrich CMV-specific T cells. Counted from cysteine to phenylalanine, this CDR3 has 13 amino acids. Here the CDR3 DNA is all that survives: 39 bases in frame from base 1. In the germline V gene, CDR1 corresponds to SGHTA and CDR2 to FQGNSA. Cut back by 5 bases and 4 bases, the V and J ends lie 9 bases apart. The instrument was an Illumina HiSeq 1500. TCRdb trimmed the raw reads at Q25, called clones with MiXCR and kept productive beta chains. Rows with one shared CDR3 protein collapse into an entry with the most common genes and DNA. The sample profile shows some 590,000 distinct CDR3 sequences; roughly 42% of them were found once. Of the sample, 48% is held by the ten largest clones. This clonotype has a count of ten or more. The target of this receptor is not known. Per-base quality was not reported, and no clone a single base away is much larger than it.

Rearrangement joined TRBV7-2 to TRBJ1-3, with the D segment identity uncertain. Sequenced material: cultured PBMCs, taken from culture after CMV antigen stimulation. The sequence was obtained from a human donor in good health (CMV status not recorded). Some clones in this sample may be carry-over from other donors' samples. In nucleotides, the sequence is TGTGCCAGCAGCCCCACGGAGGGAAACACCATATATTTT. Its translation reads: CASSPTEGNTIYF.